A single TCR beta chain is shown here with its context. Full-length variable regions came from constant-region reverse primers plus semi-nested Nested Universal Primer A PCR. One entry per CDR3 protein, called by TCRdb with MiXCR from the 5' RACE reads. The sample consists of about 40,000 distinct CDR3 sequences, 15% to 20% of them appearing once. The sequence derives from a female donor with breast cancer. Sequences were obtained from naive CD4+ T cells sorted from a lymph node. Subset reported: naive CD4+ T cells, CD4+CD45RA+CD25-.

CDR3 amino acids: CASSFGTGDTDTQYF. The CDR3 DNA sequence: TGTGCCAGCAGTTTCGGGACAGGGGACACAGATACGCAGTATTTT. V is TRBV28 and J is TRBJ2-3; 10 bases are shared with TRBD1. V shed 3 bases and J 2 bases; nucleotides not matched to a gene: 2. Germline-derived CDR1 and CDR2 are MDHEN and SYDVKM. This CDR3 has 15 residues.